There are a few counts of the clone carrying this TCR beta chain. What it binds is unknown. The junction had 10 bases not matched to a gene; V was cut back by 6 bases and J by 0 bases. CDR3 length: 17 residues. This record comes from a study of T-cell reconstitution after alpha-beta-depleted transplantation in children. Molecular barcoding with unique molecular identifiers was used for the TCRbeta library. A single record per CDR3 protein comes from TCRdb applying MiXCR to the PCR reads. This table holds roughly 490,000 distinct CDR3 sequences, about an eighth found once. Overall study findings and caveats: One year post-transplant, T-cell counts and diversity were largely derived from T cells produced anew. In patients about two months after transplant, alpha-beta T cells reportedly arose from several hundred expanded graft clones.

Sequenced here: PBMCs, mostly from graft donor cells, sampled 180 days after TCRalphabeta/CD19-depleted stem cell transplant. This sequence was found in a female patient younger than 10 who had a stem cell transplant for aplastic anemia, so the T cells may come from the graft donor. J is TRBJ1-5 and V is TRBV12-3 or TRBV12-4, with 8 bases that match TRBD1. The CDR3 DNA reads as TGTGCCAGCAGGACCGGGACAGGAACCATTAGCAATCAGCCCCAGCATTTT. Its translation is CASRTGTGTISNQPQHF.